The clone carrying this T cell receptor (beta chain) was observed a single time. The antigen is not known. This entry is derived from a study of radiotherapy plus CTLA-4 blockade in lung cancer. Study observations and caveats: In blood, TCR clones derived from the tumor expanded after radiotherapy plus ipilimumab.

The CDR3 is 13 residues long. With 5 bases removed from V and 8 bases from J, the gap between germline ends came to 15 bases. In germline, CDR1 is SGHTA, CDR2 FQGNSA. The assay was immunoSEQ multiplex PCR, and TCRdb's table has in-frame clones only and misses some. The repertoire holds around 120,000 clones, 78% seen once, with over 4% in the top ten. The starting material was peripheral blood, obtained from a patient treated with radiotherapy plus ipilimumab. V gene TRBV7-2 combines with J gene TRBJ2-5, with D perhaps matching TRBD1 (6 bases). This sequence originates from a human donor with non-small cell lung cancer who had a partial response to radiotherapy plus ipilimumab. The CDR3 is CASSPGQLGTQYF. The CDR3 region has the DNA TGTGCCAGCAGCCCTGGACAGCTAGGTACCCAGTACTTC.